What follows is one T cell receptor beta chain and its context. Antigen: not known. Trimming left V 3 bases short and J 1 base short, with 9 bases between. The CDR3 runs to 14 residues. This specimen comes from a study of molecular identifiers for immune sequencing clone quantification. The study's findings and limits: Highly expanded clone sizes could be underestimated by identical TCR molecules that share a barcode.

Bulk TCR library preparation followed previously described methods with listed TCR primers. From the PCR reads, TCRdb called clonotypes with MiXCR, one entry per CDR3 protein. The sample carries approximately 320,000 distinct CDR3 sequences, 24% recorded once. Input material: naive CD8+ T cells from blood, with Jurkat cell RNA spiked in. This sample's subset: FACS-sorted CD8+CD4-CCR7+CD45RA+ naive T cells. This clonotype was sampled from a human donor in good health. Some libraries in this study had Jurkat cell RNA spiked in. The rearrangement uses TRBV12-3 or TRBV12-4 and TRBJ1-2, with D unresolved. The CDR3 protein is CASSFLDGNYGYTF. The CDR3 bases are TGTGCCAGCAGTTTCTTGGACGGTAACTATGGCTACACCTTC.